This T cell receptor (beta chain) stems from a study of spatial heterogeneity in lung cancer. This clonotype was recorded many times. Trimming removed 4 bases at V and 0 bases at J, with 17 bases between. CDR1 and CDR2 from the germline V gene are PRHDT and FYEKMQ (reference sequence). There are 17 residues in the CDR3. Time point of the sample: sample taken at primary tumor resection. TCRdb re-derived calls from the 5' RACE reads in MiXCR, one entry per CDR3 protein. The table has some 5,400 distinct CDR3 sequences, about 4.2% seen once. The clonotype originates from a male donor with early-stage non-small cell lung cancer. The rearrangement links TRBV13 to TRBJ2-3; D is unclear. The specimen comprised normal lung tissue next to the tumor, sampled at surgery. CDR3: CASSSSYGVPSTDTQYF. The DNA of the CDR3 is TGTGCCAGCAGCTCATCATATGGGGTCCCCAGCACAGATACGCAGTATTTT.